What follows is one T cell receptor (beta chain) and its context. Antigen specificity is unknown. Germline and junction disagree at one end, which may indicate a read error. The data belong to a study of CD8+CD57+ T cells in acquired aplastic anemia. The wider study: The mean DNA yield obtained from sorted CD4+ and CD8+ cells came to approximately 3 ug. Healthy-donor CD4+ cells averaged approximately 11 million reads.

The study's findings and limits: Significant differences in CD8+ Simpson's diversity were not observed between patients and controls. Patients and controls turned out to have roughly 29 CD8+ CDR3 sequences in common.

Using genomic DNA as the template, TCR beta VDJ and CDR3 profiling was carried out. TCRdb re-called the reads through MiXCR, storing one row per CDR3 protein. The profile shows approximately 380,000 distinct CDR3 sequences, 60% to 80% of them singletons. The sequencing input was sorted CD4+, CD8+, or CD8+CD57+ T cells (not recorded which) from PBMCs. The receptor was isolated from a human donor in good health, serving as a control.

The chain's CDR3 is CSVAGLTQTTYEQYF. CDR3 nucleotides: TGCAGCGTTGCCGGACTAACGCAAACAACCTATGAGCAGTACTTC. V usage is TRBV29-1 and J usage is TRBJ1-2, with D possibly TRBD2 on 6 matching bases. TRBJ2-7 explains the end of the DNA better; the J call may be wrong. The CDR3 sequence is 15 residues long. Looked up from germline, CDR1 is SQVTM and CDR2 is ANQGSEA.